The rows below give T cell receptor beta chains drawn from one sample of a study of cytomegalovirus exposure and HLA in healthy donors. Assay used: immunoSEQ multiplex PCR; TCRdb lists only in-frame clones, some missing. Altogether 66,000 or so clones are present, roughly 90% being singletons, with the ten largest covering approximately 1.5%. Sequenced sample: PBMCs. Source of these receptors: a man aged 25-45 years in good health and CMV-seropositive. Each CDR3 is given with its conserved first and last residue. A D gene is named only where the DNA matches it firmly. Rows may omit the clone size; those that give it use once, few, many or a size class.

D gene	J gene	V gene	clone size	CDR3 DNA	CDR3 protein
.	TRBJ2-7	TRBV19	.	TGTGCCAGTAGTCCCGGGACTGGGGAGCAGTACTTC	CASSPGTGEQYF
.	TRBJ1-4	TRBV7-2	.	TGTGCCAGCAGCTTAACGAGGGGAGCGGGCGAAAAACTGTTTTTT	CASSLTRGAGEKLFF
TRBD2	TRBJ2-2	TRBV28	.	TGTGCCAGCAGTTTGCTAGCGGCAAACACCGGGGAGCTGTTTTTT	CASSLLAANTGELFF
TRBD2	TRBJ2-7	TRBV30	.	TGTGCCTGGAGTGCCCCGGGGGAAGCGGGGTTATACGAGCAGTACTTC	CAWSAPGEAGLYEQYF
TRBD2	TRBJ2-1	TRBV9	.	TGTGCCAGCAGCCGAGCTGGACTAGAAGGAAGGAATGAGCAGTTCTTC	CASSRAGLEGRNEQFF
.	TRBJ1-1	TRBV5-1	once	TGCGCCAGCAGCTTGGAGGGGGGGTCCTGGAACACTGAAGCTTTCTTT	CASSLEGGSWNTEAFF
.	TRBJ1-5	TRBV27	.	TGTGCCAGCAGTTACAGGAGGGTCGGCAATCAGCCCCAGCATTTT	CASSYRRVGNQPQHF
TRBD1	TRBJ2-5	TRBV7-9	.	TGTGCCAGCAGCTGGACAGGGTCGGAGACCCAGTACTTC	CASSWTGSETQYF
TRBD1	TRBJ2-7	TRBV19	once	TGTGCCAGTAGTGCCCGGACAGGGGAGTCCTACGAGCAGTACTTC	CASSARTGESYEQYF
TRBD1	TRBJ2-6	TRBV7-2	few	TGTGCCAGCAGCGCCAGGGGGCTCGGGGCCAACGTCCTGACTTTC	CASSARGLGANVLTF
TRBD1	TRBJ1-2	TRBV5-6	.	TGTGCCAGCAGCGGAAGGGGGCTGTCTGGCTACACCTTC	CASSGRGLSGYTF
.	TRBJ1-3	TRBV5-8	.	TGTGCCAGCAGCCCGGGACTGAGCGTGGCTACCATATATTTT	CASSPGLSVATIYF
TRBD1	TRBJ2-7	TRBV7-9	.	TGTGCCAGCACCCGGACAGGGTCCATGTACGAGCAGTACTTC	CASTRTGSMYEQYF
.	TRBJ2-1	TRBV7-2	.	TGTGCCAGCAGCTTTCGAAGCGGGCCGTTAAGTTCCTACAATGAGCAGTTCTTC	CASSFRSGPLSSYNEQFF
TRBD2	TRBJ2-5	TRBV11-3	.	TGTGCCAGCAGCCCCGGACTAGCGGGGAATCAAGAGACCCAGTACTTC	CASSPGLAGNQETQYF
TRBD1	TRBJ1-2	TRBV27	.	TGTACCAGCAGTTTACGGCGGCAGGGGGAGCATGGCTACACCTTC	CTSSLRRQGEHGYTF
.	TRBJ1-1	TRBV18	.	TGTGCCAGCTCACCGCGGGCCTTCAACACTGAAGCTTTCTTT	CASSPRAFNTEAFF
TRBD2	TRBJ2-6	TRBV19	.	TGTGCCAGTAGCAAGGACACGTGGGGGGGGAGGAGGAGGTCTGGGGCCAACGTCCTGACTTTC	CASSKDTWGGRRRSGANVLTF
.	TRBJ1-2	TRBV10-3	.	TGTGCCATCAGTTTTGACAGGACGCACGGCTACACCTTC	CAISFDRTHGYTF
TRBD2	TRBJ2-5	TRBV6-1	once	TGTGCCAGCAGTGAAGCGGCGGGAGGGCCGGGTGAGCAGTACTTC	CASSEAAGGPGEQYF
.	TRBJ1-2	TRBV11-2	.	TGTGCCAGCAGCCGCGGGGCGACGGACTATGGCTACACCTTC	CASSRGATDYGYTF
TRBD2	TRBJ2-3	TRBV15	once	TGTGCCACCAGCAGAGTCGGGGGAGCGGGGGAAGATACGCAGTATTTT	CATSRVGGAGEDTQYF